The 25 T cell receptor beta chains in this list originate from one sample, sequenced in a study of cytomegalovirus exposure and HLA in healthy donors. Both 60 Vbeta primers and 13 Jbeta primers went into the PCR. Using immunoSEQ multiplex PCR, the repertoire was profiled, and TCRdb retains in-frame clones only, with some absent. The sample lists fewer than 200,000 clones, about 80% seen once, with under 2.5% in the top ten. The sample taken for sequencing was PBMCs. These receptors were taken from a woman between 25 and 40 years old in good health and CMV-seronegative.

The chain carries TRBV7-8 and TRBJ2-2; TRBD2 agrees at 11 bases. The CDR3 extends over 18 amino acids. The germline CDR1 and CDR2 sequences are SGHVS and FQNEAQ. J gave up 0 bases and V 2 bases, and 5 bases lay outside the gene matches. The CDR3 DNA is TGTGCCAGCAGCTTACCGACTAGCGGGGAATCGAACACCGGGGAGCTGTTTTTT. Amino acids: CASSLPTSGESNTGELFF.

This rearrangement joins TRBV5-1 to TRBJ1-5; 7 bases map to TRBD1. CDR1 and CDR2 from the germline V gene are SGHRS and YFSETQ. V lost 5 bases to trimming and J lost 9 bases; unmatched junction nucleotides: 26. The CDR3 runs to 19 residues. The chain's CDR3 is CASSSPGTEPLLPWRPQHF. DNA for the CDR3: TGCGCCAGCAGTTCCCCAGGGACAGAACCCCTCCTACCCTGGCGGCCCCAGCATTTT.

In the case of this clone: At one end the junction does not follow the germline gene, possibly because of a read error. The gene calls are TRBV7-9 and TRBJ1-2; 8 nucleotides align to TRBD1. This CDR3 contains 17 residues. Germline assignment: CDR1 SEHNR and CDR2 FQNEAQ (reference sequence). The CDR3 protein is CSSSIVRTGRRIPGYTF. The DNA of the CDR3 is TGTTCCAGCAGCATCGTACGGACAGGGAGGCGTATCCCTGGCTACACCTTC.

The CDR3 spells CATSRVGEAGNTIYF. CDR3 DNA sequence: TGTGCCACCAGCAGAGTAGGGGAGGCTGGAAACACCATATATTTT. The chain uses TRBV15 and TRBJ1-3, with TRBD1 as a possible D gene (5 bases). The germline V and J ends were trimmed by 1 base and 2 bases, with 9 bases remaining between them. Germline-derived CDR1 and CDR2 are LNHNV and YYDKDF (reference sequence). This CDR3 spans 15 amino acids.

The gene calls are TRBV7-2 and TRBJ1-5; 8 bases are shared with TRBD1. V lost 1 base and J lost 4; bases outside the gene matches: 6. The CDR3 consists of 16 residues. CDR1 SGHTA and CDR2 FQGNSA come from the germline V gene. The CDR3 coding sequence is TGTGCCAGCAGCTTAGTTGGGACAGGCGCGAATCAGCCCCAGCATTTT. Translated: CASSLVGTGANQPQHF. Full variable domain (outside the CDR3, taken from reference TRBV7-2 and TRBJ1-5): GAGVSQSPSNKVTEKGKDVELRCDPISGHTALYWYRQSLGQGLEFLIYFQGNSAPDKSGLPSDRFSAERTGGSVSTLTIQRTQQEDSAVYLCASSLVGTGANQPQHFGDGTRLSIL.

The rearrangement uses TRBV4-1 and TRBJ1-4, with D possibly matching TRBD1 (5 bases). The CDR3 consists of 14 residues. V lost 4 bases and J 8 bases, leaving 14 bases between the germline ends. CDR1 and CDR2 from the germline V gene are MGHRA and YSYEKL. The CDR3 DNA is TGCGCCAGCAGCCTGACAGCCGTTGGGGAAAAACTGTTTTTT. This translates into CASSLTAVGEKLFF.

DNA for the CDR3: TGTGCCAGCAGCAGCATAAAGTCCGAGAACACTGAAGCTTTCTTT. It encodes CASSSIKSENTEAFF. This rearrangement joins TRBV5-6 to TRBJ1-1; no reliable D call. The CDR3 is 15 residues long. Trimming cost V 4 bases and J 1 base, with 14 bases left between them. Looked up from germline, CDR1 is SGHDT and CDR2 is YYEEEE.

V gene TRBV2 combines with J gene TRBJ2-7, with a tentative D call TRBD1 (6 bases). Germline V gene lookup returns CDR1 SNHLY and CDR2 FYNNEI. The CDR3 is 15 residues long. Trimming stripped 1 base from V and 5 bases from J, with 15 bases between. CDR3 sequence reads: CASSEGLQGRDEQYF. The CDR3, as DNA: TGTGCCAGCAGTGAAGGGCTCCAGGGGCGCGACGAGCAGTACTTC.

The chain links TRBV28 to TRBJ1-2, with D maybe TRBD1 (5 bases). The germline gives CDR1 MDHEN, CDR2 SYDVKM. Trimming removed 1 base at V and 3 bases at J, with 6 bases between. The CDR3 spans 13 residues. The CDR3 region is CASSLSRDYGYTF. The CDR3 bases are TGTGCCAGCAGTTTATCCAGGGACTATGGCTACACCTTC.

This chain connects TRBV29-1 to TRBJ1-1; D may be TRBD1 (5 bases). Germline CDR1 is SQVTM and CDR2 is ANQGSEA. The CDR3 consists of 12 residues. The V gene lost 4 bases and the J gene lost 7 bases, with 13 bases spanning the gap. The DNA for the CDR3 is TGCAGCGTTGGTTTCCAGGGATATGAAGCTTTCTTT. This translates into CSVGFQGYEAFF.

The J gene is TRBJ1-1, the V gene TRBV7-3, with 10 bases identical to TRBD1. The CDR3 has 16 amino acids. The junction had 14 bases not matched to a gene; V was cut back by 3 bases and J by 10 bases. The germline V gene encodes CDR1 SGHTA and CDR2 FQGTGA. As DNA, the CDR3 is TGTGCCAGCAGCTTCTCTACCGGGACAGGGGATGGAGGAGCTTTCTTT. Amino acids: CASSFSTGTGDGGAFF.

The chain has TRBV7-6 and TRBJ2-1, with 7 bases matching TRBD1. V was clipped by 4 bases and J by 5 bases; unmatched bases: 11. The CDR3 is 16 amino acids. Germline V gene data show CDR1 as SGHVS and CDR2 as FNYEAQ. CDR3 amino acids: CASSSYRGPNNNEQFF. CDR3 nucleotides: TGTGCCAGCAGCTCGTACAGGGGTCCCAACAACAATGAGCAGTTCTTC.

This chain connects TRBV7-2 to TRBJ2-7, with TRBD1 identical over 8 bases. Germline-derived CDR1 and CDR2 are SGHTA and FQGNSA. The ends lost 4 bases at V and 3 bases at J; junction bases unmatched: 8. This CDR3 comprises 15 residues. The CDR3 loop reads CASSSLGTGVYEQYF. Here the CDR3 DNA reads TGTGCCAGCAGCTCTTTGGGGACAGGAGTCTACGAGCAGTACTTC. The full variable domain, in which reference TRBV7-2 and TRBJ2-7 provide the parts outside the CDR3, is GAGVSQSPSNKVTEKGKDVELRCDPISGHTALYWYRQSLGQGLEFLIYFQGNSAPDKSGLPSDRFSAERTGGSVSTLTIQRTQQEDSAVYLCASSSLGTGVYEQYFGPGTRLTVT.

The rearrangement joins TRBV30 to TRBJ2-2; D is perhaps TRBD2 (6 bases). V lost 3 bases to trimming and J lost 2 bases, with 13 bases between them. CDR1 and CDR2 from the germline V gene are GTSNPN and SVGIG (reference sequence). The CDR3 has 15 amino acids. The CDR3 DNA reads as TGTGCCTGGAGCCGGGGCGGGAAAAACACCGGGGAGCTGTTTTTT. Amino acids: CAWSRGGKNTGELFF.

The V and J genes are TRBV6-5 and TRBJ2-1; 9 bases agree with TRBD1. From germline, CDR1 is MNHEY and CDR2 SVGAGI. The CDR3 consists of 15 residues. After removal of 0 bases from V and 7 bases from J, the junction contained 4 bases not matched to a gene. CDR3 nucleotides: TGTGCCAGCAGTTACTCCGGACAGGGGAGGAATGAGCAGTTCTTC. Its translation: CASSYSGQGRNEQFF.

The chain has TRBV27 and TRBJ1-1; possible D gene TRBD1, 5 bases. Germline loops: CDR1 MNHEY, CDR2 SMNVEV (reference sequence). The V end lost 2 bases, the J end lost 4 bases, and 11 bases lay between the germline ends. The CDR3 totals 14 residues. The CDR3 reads CASSLMGGTTEAFF. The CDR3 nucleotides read TGTGCCAGCAGTTTAATGGGGGGAACCACTGAAGCTTTCTTT.

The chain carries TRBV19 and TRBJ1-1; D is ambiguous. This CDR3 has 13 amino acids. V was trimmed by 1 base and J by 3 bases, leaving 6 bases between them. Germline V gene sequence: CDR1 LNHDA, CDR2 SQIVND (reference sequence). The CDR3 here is CASSIGRDTEAFF. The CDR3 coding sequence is TGTGCCAGTAGTATAGGGCGGGACACTGAAGCTTTCTTT.

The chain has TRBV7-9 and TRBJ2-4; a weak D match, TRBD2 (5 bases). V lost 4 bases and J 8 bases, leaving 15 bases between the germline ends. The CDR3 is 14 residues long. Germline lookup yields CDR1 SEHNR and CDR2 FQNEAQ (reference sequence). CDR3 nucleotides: TGTGCCAGCAGCTCCCAGCTAGGAGCGGACATTCAGTACTTC. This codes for CASSSQLGADIQYF.

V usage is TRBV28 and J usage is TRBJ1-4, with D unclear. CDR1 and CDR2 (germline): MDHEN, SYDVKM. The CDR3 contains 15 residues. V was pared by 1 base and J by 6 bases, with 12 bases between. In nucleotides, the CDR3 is TGTGCCAGCAGTTTATCGTCGGGGTCCTATGAAAAACTGTTTTTT. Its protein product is CASSLSSGSYEKLFF.

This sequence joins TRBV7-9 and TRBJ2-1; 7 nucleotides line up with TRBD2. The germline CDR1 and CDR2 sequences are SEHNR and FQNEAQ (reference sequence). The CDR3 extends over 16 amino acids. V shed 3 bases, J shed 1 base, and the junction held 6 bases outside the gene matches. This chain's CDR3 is CASSLRWEGSYNEQFF. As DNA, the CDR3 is TGTGCCAGCAGCTTGAGGTGGGAGGGTTCCTACAATGAGCAGTTCTTC.

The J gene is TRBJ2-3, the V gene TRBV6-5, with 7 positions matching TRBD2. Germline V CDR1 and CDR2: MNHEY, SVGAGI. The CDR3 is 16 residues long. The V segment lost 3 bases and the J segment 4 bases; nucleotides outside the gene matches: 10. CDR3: CASSYYRGGSADTQYF. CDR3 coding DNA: TGTGCCAGCAGTTATTATCGGGGCGGGAGCGCAGATACGCAGTATTTT.

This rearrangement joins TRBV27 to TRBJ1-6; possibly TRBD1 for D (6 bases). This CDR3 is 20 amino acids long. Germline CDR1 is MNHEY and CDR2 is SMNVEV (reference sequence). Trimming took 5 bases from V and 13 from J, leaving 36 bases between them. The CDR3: CASSTKPTGSLVGDSPPLHF. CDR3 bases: TGTGCCAGCAGTACCAAGCCGACAGGTTCTCTGGTGGGGGATTCTCCGCCCCTCCACTTT.

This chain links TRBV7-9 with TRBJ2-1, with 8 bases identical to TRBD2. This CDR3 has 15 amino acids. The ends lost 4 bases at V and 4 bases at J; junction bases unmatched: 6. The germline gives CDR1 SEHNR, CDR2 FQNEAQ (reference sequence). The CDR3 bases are TGTGCCAGCAGCTCCCCTAGCGGGCCATACAATGAGCAGTTCTTC. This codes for CASSSPSGPYNEQFF.

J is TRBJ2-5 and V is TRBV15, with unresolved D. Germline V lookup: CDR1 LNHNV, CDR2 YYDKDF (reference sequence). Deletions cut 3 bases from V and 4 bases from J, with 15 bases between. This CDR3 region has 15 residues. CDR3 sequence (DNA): TGTGCCACCAGCAGGGCAGGTCGATTAGGAGAGACCCAGTACTTC. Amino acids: CATSRAGRLGETQYF.

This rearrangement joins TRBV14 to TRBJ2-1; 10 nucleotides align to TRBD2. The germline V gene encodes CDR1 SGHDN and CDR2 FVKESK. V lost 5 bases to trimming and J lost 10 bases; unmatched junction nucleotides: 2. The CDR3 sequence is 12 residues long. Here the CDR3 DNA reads TGTGCCAGCAGCGTTAGCGGGAGGGAGCAGTTCTTC. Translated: CASSVSGREQFF.